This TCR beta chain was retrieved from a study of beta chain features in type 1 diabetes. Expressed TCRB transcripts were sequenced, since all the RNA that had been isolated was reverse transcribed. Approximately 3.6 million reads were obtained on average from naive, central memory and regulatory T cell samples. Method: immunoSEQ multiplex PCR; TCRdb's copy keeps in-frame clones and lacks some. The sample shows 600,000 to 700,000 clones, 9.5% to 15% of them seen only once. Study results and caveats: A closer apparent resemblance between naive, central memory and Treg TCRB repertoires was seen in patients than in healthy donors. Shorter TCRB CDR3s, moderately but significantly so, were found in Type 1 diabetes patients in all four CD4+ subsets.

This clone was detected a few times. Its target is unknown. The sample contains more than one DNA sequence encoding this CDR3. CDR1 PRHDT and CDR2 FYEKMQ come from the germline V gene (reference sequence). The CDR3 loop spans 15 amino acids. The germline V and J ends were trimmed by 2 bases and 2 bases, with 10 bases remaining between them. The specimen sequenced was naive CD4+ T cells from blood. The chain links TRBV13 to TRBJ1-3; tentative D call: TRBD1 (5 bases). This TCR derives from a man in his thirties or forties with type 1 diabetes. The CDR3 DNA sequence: TGTGCCAGCAGCTTACCCGGGGGTCCTGGAAACACCATATATTTT. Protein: CASSLPGGPGNTIYF. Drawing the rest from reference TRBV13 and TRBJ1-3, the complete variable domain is AAGVIQSPRHLIKEKRETATLKCYPIPRHDTVYWYQQGPGQDPQFLISFYEKMQSDKGSIPDRFSAQQFSDYHSELNMSSLELGDSALYFCASSLPGGPGNTIYFGEGSWLTVV.